This TCR beta chain was sequenced for a study of blood T cell repertoires in COVID-19 (TCRdb year 2020). About the study as a whole: Samples covering the acute and convalescent phases of COVID-19 were provided by collaborators in the United States, Italy and Spain. A de-identified subject ID, COVID-19 status, age in years and sex were almost always included in the sample metadata. The prospective study material was composed of cDNA or gDNA derived from T cells, B-cell-depleted T cells, or PBMCs. The dataset comprised deeply sampled blood TCRbeta repertoires from subjects exposed to, actively infected with, or recovered from COVID-19. Where available, HLA class I and class II types were obtained from metadata supplied by the sample provider rather than from assay-based typing. A freely available public database, intended as a resource for researchers studying the immune response to SARS-CoV-2, is where the repertoires were released. Samples came from the ongoing ImmuneRACE study (first 160 participants) plus 1,254 subjects from 6 global collaborators.

In regard to this clone: Its antigen is currently not known. There are no base qualities to consult, and no much larger clone falls within one base.

The immunoSEQ Assay, a bias-controlled multiplex PCR, was used to amplify TCRbeta CDR3 regions from genomic DNA. Per the source publication's procedure: The number of nucleated cells in each sample was estimated from the amplification of reference gene primers within the assay. To quantify the absolute abundance of each unique TCRbeta CDR3 rearrangement, sequence reads were collapsed and filtered. For each sample, productive Simpson clonality was calculated as the square root of Simpson's diversity index over productive rearrangements. TCRdb provides this immuneACCESS table in a form limited to in-frame rearrangements. Some clones are lacking; in checked studies, under half of them reflect an unresolved V gene, and why the rest are absent is not known. The D gene and trimming were derived from the DNA, and the V and J assignments and clone size from that table. This sample lists roughly 130,000 clones; over 85% were detected once. The ten most abundant clones make up around 4.6% of the sample.

V and J are truncated by 0 bases and 8 bases respectively, leaving an intervening sequence of 15 bases. The CDR3 numbers 15 residues from cysteine through phenylalanine. The DNA shown is the 45-base CDR3, in frame from base 1. For CDR1 and CDR2, the germline V gene lists KGHDR and SFDVKD. At one collaborating source in Seattle, patients were enrolled during active infection and were followed longitudinally through the course of disease. The collaborating institutions used their own protocols to collect whole blood in K2EDTA tubes. For TCRbeta analysis, collaborators shipped samples in one of three forms: frozen whole blood, isolated PBMCs, or DNA extracted from either of those sample types. The full study reports these points: How much clinical and demographic metadata was included differed by source and by participant, and the metadata was provided uncurated.

The receptor was isolated from a man in his sixties with COVID-19, enrolled during active disease. Specimen: peripheral blood. Recombination linked TRBV24-1 to TRBJ2-5, and possibly TRBD2, on 6 matching bases. The CDR3 protein is CATSDLVRGTDTQYF. The nucleotide sequence reads as follows: TGTGCCACCAGTGATTTGGTCCGCGGGACCGACACCCAGTACTTC.